Each of the 31 T cell receptor beta chains below was sequenced from the same sample in a study of STAT5B mutations in CD4+ large granular lymphocyte leukemia. TCRdb keeps only in-frame clones here, not all; method: immunoSEQ multiplex PCR. Of tens of thousands of clones detected, about two thirds appear once; the ten largest clones hold 2%. The sample taken for sequencing was CD4+ T cells from blood buffy coats. Receptor source: a human donor in good health.

In this sample, this clone turned up a few times. The V call is TRBV5-1, the J call TRBJ2-7; D ambiguous. Per the germline V gene, CDR1 is SGHRS and CDR2 is YFSETQ. V was trimmed by 4 bases and J by 3 bases, leaving 17 bases between them. The CDR3 spans 15 residues. This CDR3 is CASSRDGAGDYEQYF. CDR3 bases: TGCGCCAGCAGCCGTGATGGCGCCGGCGACTACGAGCAGTACTTC.

This chain uses TRBV15 with TRBJ2-5; TRBD2 aligns across 12 bases. Germline assignment: CDR1 LNHNV and CDR2 YYDKDF (reference sequence). V was clipped by 1 base and J by 5 bases; unmatched bases: 5. The CDR3 contains 16 residues. The CDR3 sequence is CATSRGLAGGRETQYF. The CDR3 DNA is TGTGCCACCAGCAGAGGGCTAGCGGGGGGGCGCGAGACCCAGTACTTC.

This clone was observed a few times. The rearrangement uses TRBV19 and TRBJ1-5; weak D call: TRBD1 (6 bases). Germline CDR1 is LNHDA and CDR2 is SQIVND (reference sequence). The CDR3 length is 13 residues. Trimming shortened V by 5 bases and J by 4 bases, and 9 bases separated the two germline ends. CDR3 sequence: CASSVTGNQPQHF. The CDR3 DNA reads as TGTGCCAGTAGTGTGACAGGAAATCAGCCCCAGCATTTT.

The chain has TRBV5-6 and TRBJ1-1, with a weak D call TRBD1 (5 bases). Germline values: CDR1 SGHDT, CDR2 YYEEEE. This CDR3 has 14 residues. The V end lost 1 base, the J end lost 11 bases, and 18 bases lay between the germline ends. CDR3 amino acids: CASSLLGGVQEAFF. In nucleotides, the CDR3 is TGTGCCAGCAGCTTGTTGGGAGGGGTGCAAGAGGCTTTCTTT.

The chain is built from TRBV19 and TRBJ2-3; D is ambiguous. V lost 8 bases to trimming and J lost 4 bases, with 13 bases between them. The CDR3 runs to 13 residues. Per the germline V gene, CDR1 is LNHDA and CDR2 is SQIVND (reference sequence). The CDR3 bases are TGTGCCAGTGGGGTGGGGTTTTCAGATACGCAGTATTTT. This translates into CASGVGFSDTQYF.

The V and J genes are TRBV5-4 and TRBJ1-3; no reliable D call. V was cut by 4 bases and J by 1 base, with 12 bases left in between. The CDR3 runs to 15 residues. The germline CDR1 and CDR2 sequences are SGHNT and YYREEE (reference sequence). CDR3 bases: TGTGCCAGCAGCAACCAGGTGAATTCTGGAAACACCATATATTTT. Its protein is CASSNQVNSGNTIYF.

This sequence joins TRBV4-3 and TRBJ2-3; TRBD2 agrees at 12 bases. CDR3 length equals 18 residues. The trim removed 1 base at V and 1 base at J, leaving 6 bases unmatched. Germline V lookup: CDR1 LGHNA, CDR2 YSLEER. CDR3: CASSQVSSGGARTDTQYF. The DNA for the CDR3 is TGCGCCAGCAGCCAAGTGTCTAGCGGGGGGGCACGCACAGATACGCAGTATTTT.

The gene calls are TRBV10-2 and TRBJ2-1; 10 bases are a match to TRBD2. CDR1 is WSHSY and CDR2 is SAAADI in the germline V gene. Trimming at V came to 5 bases and at J to 6 bases, leaving 4 bases not matched to a gene. The length of the CDR3 is 14 residues. CDR3 DNA: TGCGCCAGCAGTTTCAGCGGGGGGGGCAATGAGCAGTTCTTC. Its protein product is CASSFSGGGNEQFF.

This sequence joins TRBV2 and TRBJ2-1; 7 bases line up with TRBD1. Germline CDR1 and CDR2: SNHLY and FYNNEI. The CDR3 runs 16 residues. V trimming: 5 bases; J trimming: 0 bases; junction bases outside the gene matches: 7. DNA for the CDR3: TGTGCCAGCAGTTGGGGACAGCTCGCCTCCTACAATGAGCAGTTCTTC. Its protein product is CASSWGQLASYNEQFF.

This chain links TRBV7-9 with TRBJ2-5; D gene unclear. V lost 4 bases and J 3 bases, leaving 6 bases between the germline ends. CDR3 length equals 12 residues. The germline V gene encodes CDR1 SEHNR and CDR2 FQNEAQ (reference sequence). CDR3 residues: CASSSNEETQYF. Here the CDR3 DNA reads TGTGCCAGCAGCTCCAATGAAGAGACCCAGTACTTC.

This clone was detected only a few times. V gene TRBV4-1 combines with J gene TRBJ2-1; D unclear. This CDR3 has 14 amino acids. V dropped 0 bases and J dropped 5 bases, with 8 bases sitting between them. From germline, CDR1 is MGHRA and CDR2 YSYEKL. CDR3 residues: CASSQDRFNNEQFF. The CDR3 bases are TGCGCCAGCAGCCAAGACCGCTTCAACAATGAGCAGTTCTTC.

The rearrangement links TRBV5-8 to TRBJ2-5; a weak D match, TRBD1 (6 bases). In germline, CDR1 is SGHTS, CDR2 YDEGEE. This CDR3 comprises 15 residues. V lost 0 bases, J lost 2 bases, and 11 bases lay in between. This CDR3 is CASSLVGHMQETQYF. The DNA for the CDR3 is TGTGCCAGCAGCTTGGTGGGACATATGCAAGAGACCCAGTACTTC.

This chain uses TRBV5-1 with TRBJ2-1; 10 nucleotides agree with TRBD2. This CDR3 is 15 amino acids long. The junction had 10 bases not matched to a gene; V was cut back by 5 bases and J by 8 bases. From germline, CDR1 is SGHRS and CDR2 YFSETQ. The CDR3 is CASSRSGGAVDEQFF. The CDR3 DNA sequence: TGCGCCAGCAGTCGAAGCGGGGGGGCTGTCGATGAGCAGTTCTTC.

This rearrangement joins TRBV29-1 to TRBJ1-2, with a tentative D call TRBD1 (5 bases). Germline assignment: CDR1 SQVTM and CDR2 ANQGSEA. CDR3 size: 14 residues. V was clipped by 5 bases and J by 3 bases, with 16 bases between them. The CDR3 DNA reads TGCAGCGTTCCGGTCCCAGGGCAAGACTATGGCTACACCTTC. This sequence encodes CSVPVPGQDYGYTF.

The gene calls are TRBV10-1 and TRBJ2-2; 7 positions agree with TRBD2. This CDR3 comprises 16 residues. Germline CDR1 reads WNHNN; CDR2 reads SYGVQD (reference sequence). V was clipped by 0 bases and J by 1 base; unmatched bases: 2. Written as DNA, the CDR3 is TGCGCCAGCAGTGAGTCGGCGGGGGTGAACACCGGGGAGCTGTTTTTT. Its protein product is CASSESAGVNTGELFF.

V and J are TRBV27 and TRBJ2-2, with unresolved D. Germline assignment: CDR1 MNHEY and CDR2 SMNVEV (reference sequence). The CDR3 covers 14 residues. The ends were cut back, 5 bases at V and 1 base at J, with 8 bases in the middle. The CDR3 spells CASSGQVNTGELFF. The CDR3, as DNA: TGTGCCAGCAGTGGGCAGGTGAACACCGGGGAGCTGTTTTTT.

This clone was counted only a few times. The chain combines TRBV7-6 with TRBJ2-1, with D perhaps TRBD2 (6 bases). Germline V gene sequence: CDR1 SGHVS, CDR2 FNYEAQ. The CDR3 spans 15 residues. The ends were cut back, 1 base at V and 5 bases at J, with 12 bases in the middle. The CDR3 here is CASSLDPGTHNEQFF. The DNA for the CDR3 is TGTGCCAGCAGCTTAGATCCCGGGACTCACAATGAGCAGTTCTTC.

This clone has only a few counts. The DNA for the CDR3 is TGTGCCAACAGGGAGGCGAACTTC. This encodes CANREANF. The rearrangement joins TRBV3-2 to TRBJ2-4; the D call in the table, TRBD2, was not verified against the DNA. TRBV3-2 is a pseudogene. The CDR3 extends over 8 amino acids.

This chain links TRBV9 with TRBJ2-7; 8 bases fit TRBD1. V lost 0 bases and J lost 0; bases outside the gene matches: 5. Germline CDR1 reads SGDLS; CDR2 reads YYNGEE. The CDR3 covers 16 residues. CDR3 nucleotide sequence: TGTGCCAGCAGCGTAGCCCAGACAGGGGACTCCTACGAGCAGTACTTC. It specifies CASSVAQTGDSYEQYF.

CDR3 loop: CASSERGSSGNTIYF. The CDR3 bases are TGTGCCAGCAGTGAAAGGGGAAGCTCTGGAAACACCATATATTTT. The V gene is TRBV6-1, the J gene TRBJ1-3; a possible D gene is TRBD1 (5 bases). This CDR3 is 15 amino acids long. V lost 2 bases and J 0 bases, leaving 8 bases between the germline ends. Germline CDR1 and CDR2: MNHNS and SASEGT.

This clone was found a few times. This sequence joins TRBV6-5 and TRBJ1-4; tentative D call: TRBD1 (5 bases). The V end lost 2 bases, the J end lost 5 bases, and 9 bases lay between the germline ends. This CDR3 region has 14 residues. Germline V gene sequence: CDR1 MNHEY, CDR2 SVGAGI. Written as DNA, the CDR3 is TGTGCCAGCAGTTACGGGTGGGGGAATGAAAAACTGTTTTTT. Translated: CASSYGWGNEKLFF.

J is TRBJ2-1 and V is TRBV5-8; 15 bases fit TRBD2. Trimming cost V 0 bases and J 5 bases; bases outside gene matches: 3. From germline, CDR1 is SGHTS and CDR2 YDEGEE. The CDR3 length is 17 residues. The DNA of the CDR3 is TGTGCCAGCAGCTTGGAGGGACTAGCGGGGGGAAACAATGAGCAGTTCTTC. It codes for CASSLEGLAGGNNEQFF.

The rearrangement joins TRBV5-4 to TRBJ1-3; TRBD1 aligns across 9 bases. This CDR3 has 15 amino acids. Losses at the gene ends were 3 bases for V and 2 bases for J; bases not matched to a gene: 3. The germline V gene has CDR1 SGHNT and CDR2 YYREEE (reference sequence). The CDR3, as DNA: TGTGCCAGCAGCTACAGGGGGCAGGCTGGAAACACCATATATTTT. Protein sequence: CASSYRGQAGNTIYF.

V gene TRBV7-9 combines with J gene TRBJ2-3; the match to TRBD2 covers 7 bases. Germline CDR1 reads SEHNR; CDR2 reads FQNEAQ (reference sequence). Germline trimming cut 2 bases from V and 3 bases from J; bases unmatched to any gene: 2. The CDR3 sequence is 14 residues long. The CDR3 bases are TGTGCCAGCAGCTTATCGCGGGGGACAGATACGCAGTATTTT. Its translation is CASSLSRGTDTQYF.

The rearrangement uses TRBV19 and TRBJ1-2; 8 bases are a match to TRBD1. The CDR3 is 11 residues long. The V segment lost 6 bases and the J segment 7 bases; nucleotides outside the gene matches: 1. CDR1 is LNHDA and CDR2 is SQIVND in the germline V gene (reference sequence). The CDR3, as DNA: TGTGCCAGTAGCGGACAGGGTGGCTACACCTTC. Translating it yields CASSGQGGYTF.

The chain has TRBV11-2 and TRBJ2-7, with D perhaps given as TRBD1 or TRBD2 (5 bases each). Germline CDR1 SGHAT, CDR2 FQNNGV. The ends were cut back, 3 bases at V and 2 bases at J, with 11 bases in the middle. The CDR3 runs to 14 residues. CDR3 region: CASSFGTATYEQYF. The CDR3 bases are TGTGCCAGCAGCTTCGGGACGGCTACCTACGAGCAGTACTTC.

In this sample, this clone turned up a few times. The V and J genes are TRBV30 and TRBJ1-1, with D maybe TRBD1 (5 bases). CDR3 length: 13 amino acids. V gave up 8 bases and J gave up 5 bases, with 18 bases separating them. CDR1 and CDR2 from the germline V gene are GTSNPN and SVGIG (reference sequence). CDR3 in amino acids: CAGGVGGWTEAFF. The CDR3 nucleotides read TGTGCCGGCGGTGTTGGGGGATGGACTGAAGCTTTCTTT.

V gene TRBV7-2 combines with J gene TRBJ1-1, with D uncertain. V gave up 8 bases and J gave up 2 bases, with 18 bases separating them. The CDR3 is 15 amino acids. Germline CDR1 reads SGHTA; CDR2 reads FQGNSA. CDR3 nucleotide sequence: TGTGCCAGCCGGGGTGGTAGGGAAAGAAACACTGAAGCTTTCTTT. Protein product: CASRGGRERNTEAFF. The full variable domain, completed using reference TRBV7-2 and TRBJ1-1, is GAGVSQSPSNKVTEKGKDVELRCDPISGHTALYWYRQSLGQGLEFLIYFQGNSAPDKSGLPSDRFSAERTGGSVSTLTIQRTQQEDSAVYLCASRGGRERNTEAFFGQGTRLTVV.

This clone was seen a few times. The chain uses TRBV19 and TRBJ2-7, with D maybe TRBD1 (5 bases). Germline assignment: CDR1 LNHDA and CDR2 SQIVND (reference sequence). The CDR3 is 14 residues long. Deletions cut 3 bases from V and 6 bases from J, with 15 bases between. CDR3 DNA sequence: TGTGCCAGTAGTATCGGCCAGGGCATCACCGAGCAGTACTTC. Translating gives CASSIGQGITEQYF.

This clone turned up a few times. The chain recombines TRBV2 with TRBJ2-5; 9 bases agree with TRBD2. The CDR3 extends over 15 amino acids. Trimming took 3 bases from V and 7 from J; bases not matched to a gene: 9. Germline CDR1 and CDR2: SNHLY and FYNNEI. CDR3 in DNA: TGTGCCAGCAGTGATGTTAGCGGGGGCTATGGGACCCAGTACTTC. This encodes CASSDVSGGYGTQYF.

This clone was recorded only once. The chain is built from TRBV9 and TRBJ1-3; tentatively, D is TRBD1 (5 bases). The V end lost 2 bases, the J end lost 8 bases, and 14 bases lay between the germline ends. Looked up from germline, CDR1 is SGDLS and CDR2 is YYNGEE. The CDR3 consists of 14 residues. CDR3 protein: CASSVRDPMDTIYF. DNA for the CDR3: TGTGCCAGCAGCGTCCGGGACCCAATGGACACCATATATTTT.